The sequence of this T cell receptor beta chain was determined in a study of regulatory T cells in long-lasting Graves disease. Study outcomes and limitations: New patients shared 950 to 1,000 public clonotypes, fewer than the roughly 2,600 shared by persistent patients.

The V gene lost 4 bases and the J gene lost 5 bases, with 7 bases spanning the gap. CDR3 length: 12 amino acids. The germline CDR1 and CDR2 sequences are SGHRS and YFSETQ. The time point was: newly diagnosed GD, antithyroid drugs for less than 3 months. PBMC RNA was the source of the TCR library. Arm-PCR of CDR3 regions and iRepertoire HTBI primers were used to build TCR beta libraries. TCRdb re-called the multiplex PCR reads with MiXCR, one entry per CDR3 protein. The table shows approximately 360,000 distinct CDR3 sequences, with 10% to 15% occurring only once. This clonotype was seen many times. Its target is not known. These sequences were also reported in another study, on T cells in Graves' hyperthyroidism and ophthalmopathy. That study adds: Model predictions of ophthalmopathy came a median approximately 6 months before onset.

The TCR originated in a woman aged 18-29 years with Graves disease. The sequences come from peripheral blood mononuclear cells (PBMCs), collected at new diagnosis, from a patient treated with antithyroid drugs. This rearrangement joins TRBV5-1 to TRBJ2-1, with D unresolved. The CDR3 region is CASSPPHNEQFF. CDR3 coding DNA: TGCGCCAGCAGCCCACCCCACAATGAGCAGTTCTTC.